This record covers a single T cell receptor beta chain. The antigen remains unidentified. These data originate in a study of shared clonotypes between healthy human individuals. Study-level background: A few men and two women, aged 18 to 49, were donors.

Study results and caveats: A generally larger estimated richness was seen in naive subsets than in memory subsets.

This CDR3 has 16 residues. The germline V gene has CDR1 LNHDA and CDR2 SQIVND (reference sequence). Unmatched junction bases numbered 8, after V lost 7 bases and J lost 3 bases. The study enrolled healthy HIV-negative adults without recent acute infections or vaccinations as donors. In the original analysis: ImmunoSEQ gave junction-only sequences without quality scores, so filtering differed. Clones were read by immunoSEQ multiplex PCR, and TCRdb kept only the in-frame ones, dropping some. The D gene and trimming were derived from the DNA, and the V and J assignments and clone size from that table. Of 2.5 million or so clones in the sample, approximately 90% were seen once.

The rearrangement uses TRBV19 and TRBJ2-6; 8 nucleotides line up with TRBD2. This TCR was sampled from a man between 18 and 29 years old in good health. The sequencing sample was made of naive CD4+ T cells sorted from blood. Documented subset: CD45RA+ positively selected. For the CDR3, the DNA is TGTGCCAGTACCCGGCGGGGGGCTAGTGGGGCCAACGTCCTGACTTTC. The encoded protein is CASTRRGASGANVLTF.